This T cell receptor (beta chain) was recorded in a study of cytomegalovirus exposure and HLA in healthy donors. Study findings and constraints: Associated with cytomegalovirus, according to the listing, were some 180 TCR beta chains. Whilst most TCR sequences proved rare, a subset of public TCRs occurred across many donors. Reports described diagnosis of cytomegalovirus status by the classifier as highly specific and sensitive.

A word on this clone: Its antigen is as yet unknown.

The data were produced by immunoSEQ multiplex PCR, yet TCRdb's version contains in-frame clones alone and is incomplete. The sample holds about 110,000 clones; more than 85% are singletons and the top ten take roughly 4.2%. In germline, CDR1 is MNHEY, CDR2 SMNVEV (reference sequence). The J segment lost 1 base and the V segment lost 5 bases, leaving 6 bases of the junction unmatched. The CDR3 is 15 amino acids. Among the 110 or so subjects of the validation cohort, separate from the 666-subject first cohort, were the donors. This sequence joins TRBV27 and TRBJ2-7; TRBD1 matches at 9 bases. What was sequenced was PBMCs. The origin of this receptor is a woman aged 18 to 35 in good health and CMV-seropositive. CDR3 sequence: CASSVYRGRSYEQYF. In DNA, the CDR3 is TGTGCCAGCAGTGTCTACAGGGGGCGATCCTACGAGCAGTACTTC.